This TCR beta chain was recovered during a study of cytomegalovirus exposure and HLA in healthy donors. Across the whole study: An earlier analysis identified 117 million unique TCR beta sequences in about 180 million T cells.

General study points: A few V segments could not be told apart, such as TRBV6-2 and TRBV6-3, and were left out.

CDR1 and CDR2 from the germline V gene are SGHRS and YFSETQ. The CDR3 is made up of 14 amino acids. J lost 7 bases, V lost 5 bases, and 4 bases had no gene match. On this clone itself: Its antigen is as yet unknown.

In the PCR, 60 Vbeta and 13 Jbeta primers were used. Sequenced by immunoSEQ multiplex PCR; TCRdb stores in-frame clones only, minus some. The sample carries roughly 100,000 clones, around 86% recorded once. This sequence was found in a man younger than 45 in good health and CMV-seropositive. Input material: PBMCs. The gene calls are TRBV5-1 and TRBJ1-4, with TRBD1 matching 11 bases. The CDR3 loop is CASSRTGGVEKLFF. The CDR3 region has the DNA TGCGCCAGCAGTCGGACAGGGGGCGTTGAAAAACTGTTTTTT.